This T cell receptor beta chain was captured by sequencing in a study of blood T cell repertoires in COVID-19. Overall study context: Donors in Cohort 3 who had recovered were those with two negative PCRs, healthcare professional clearance, or resolution of their symptoms.

The method was immunoSEQ multiplex PCR; TCRdb's version includes in-frame clones alone and lacks a portion of them. The repertoire includes under 200,000 clones, 70% to 90% of them detected once, and 20% to 25% sits in the top ten. Participants' reported clinical history set cohort assignment. The V gene's germline CDR1 is MDHEN and CDR2 SYDVKM. The CDR3 runs 16 residues. V was clipped by 5 bases and J by 0 bases; unmatched bases: 3. The V gene is TRBV28, the J gene TRBJ1-4, with 10 bases identical to TRBD1. Sequenced sample: PBMCs or T cells enriched from blood (not recorded which). The TCR comes from a woman aged 40 to 50 in a cohort exposed to, infected with or recovered from COVID-19 (not recorded which). CDR3 nucleotides: TGTGCCAGCAGTGGACAGGGGGAGGCAACTAATGAAAAACTGTTTTTT. Amino acids: CASSGQGEATNEKLFF.